The 10 T cell receptor beta chains below come from one sample, sequenced in a study of blood T cell repertoires in COVID-19. Produced via immunoSEQ multiplex PCR; TCRdb's table is partial and in-frame only. The repertoire consists of about 150,000 clones, with around nine tenths occurring once and the leading ten covering over 9.5%. Sequenced material: peripheral blood. These receptors all come from a man aged 55 to 70 with active or convalescent COVID-19.

This chain uses TRBV10-3 with TRBJ1-3; D not resolved. CDR1 and CDR2 from the germline V gene are ENHRY and SYGVKD. Trimming left V 3 bases short and J 0 bases short, with 6 bases between. The length of the CDR3 is 14 residues. As DNA, the CDR3 is TGTGCCATCAGTGACCCCAGCTCTGGAAACACCATATATTTT. Its protein product is CAISDPSSGNTIYF.

V and J are TRBV5-4 and TRBJ2-1; TRBD2 matches at 13 bases. Germline trimming cut 6 bases from V and 3 bases from J; bases unmatched to any gene: 6. This CDR3 comprises 16 residues. Germline CDR1 and CDR2: SGHNT and YYREEE (reference sequence). DNA of the CDR3: TGTGCCAGCATATCCGGGACTAGCGGGAACTACAATGAGCAGTTCTTC. Encoded protein: CASISGTSGNYNEQFF. The full variable domain, with the rest looked up from reference TRBV5-4 and TRBJ2-1, is ETGVTQSPTHLIKTRGQQVTLRCSSQSGHNTVSWYQQALGQGPQFIFQYYREEENGRGNFPPRFSGLQFPNYSSELNVNALELDDSALYLCASISGTSGNYNEQFFGPGTRLTVL.

This chain connects TRBV3-1 (or the pseudogene TRBV3-2) to TRBJ1-2; D may be TRBD1 (5 bases). The CDR3 runs 15 residues. The V and J ends lost 0 bases and 2 bases respectively, with 10 bases between them. Germline V gene sequence: CDR1 LGHDT, CDR2 YNNKEL (reference sequence). CDR3 bases: TGTGCCAGCAGCCAAGATGATAGGGGAAACTATGGCTACACCTTC. Its translation is CASSQDDRGNYGYTF.

The chain carries TRBV7-9 and TRBJ2-7; D is perhaps TRBD1 (5 bases). V was trimmed by 8 bases and J by 1 base, leaving 15 bases between them. The germline gives CDR1 SEHNR, CDR2 FQNEAQ (reference sequence). The CDR3 runs 14 residues. The CDR3, as DNA: TGTGCCAGCGGACAATCGGGTCTTTCCTACGAGCAGTACTTC. This gives the protein CASGQSGLSYEQYF.

The rearrangement joins TRBV19 to TRBJ1-1; tentatively, D is TRBD1 (5 bases). In germline, CDR1 is LNHDA, CDR2 SQIVND (reference sequence). CDR3 length: 14 amino acids. Deletions cut 7 bases from V and 0 bases from J, with 12 bases between. This CDR3 reads CASTLTGMNTEAFF. The DNA of the CDR3 is TGTGCCAGTACCCTAACAGGTATGAACACTGAAGCTTTCTTT.

The V and J genes are TRBV2 and TRBJ1-1, with no clear D. The CDR3 runs 15 residues. Germline CDR1 is SNHLY and CDR2 is FYNNEI. The V end was cut by 1 base, the J end by 7 bases, with 16 bases between. The CDR3 nucleotides read TGTGCCAGCAGTGAAGGGAGGTCCTTTCGGGGTGAAGCTTTCTTT. Amino acids: CASSEGRSFRGEAFF.

J is TRBJ2-1 and V is TRBV4-1; 8 positions match TRBD2. The CDR3 runs 16 residues. Trimming at V came to 7 bases and at J to 7 bases, leaving 15 bases not matched to a gene. Germline V gene lookup returns CDR1 MGHRA and CDR2 YSYEKL. CDR3 DNA: TGCGCCAGCAACACAATTAGCGGGGTGGCTGGAAATGAGCAGTTCTTC. Protein: CASNTISGVAGNEQFF.

The V call is TRBV5-6, the J call TRBJ2-1; possibly TRBD2 for D (5 bases). Germline CDR1 is SGHDT and CDR2 is YYEEEE. There are 17 residues in the CDR3. V lost 4 bases, J lost 3 bases, and 20 bases lay in between. CDR3 residues: CASSKSTDGGDYNEQFF. The CDR3 DNA is TGTGCCAGCAGCAAATCAACGGACGGAGGTGACTACAATGAGCAGTTCTTC.

The chain couples TRBV18 to TRBJ2-1; 9 bases map to TRBD2. Germline V CDR1 and CDR2: KGHSH, LQKENI. Unmatched junction bases numbered 2, after V lost 2 bases and J lost 3 bases. The CDR3 has 15 residues. In DNA form, the CDR3 reads TGTGCCAGCTCACCAAGGACTAGCGTCTACAATGAGCAGTTCTTC. Translation gives CASSPRTSVYNEQFF. Using reference TRBV18 and TRBJ2-1 for the parts outside the CDR3, the full variable domain is NAGVMQNPRHLVRRRGQEARLRCSPMKGHSHVYWYRQLPEEGLKFMVYLQKENIIDESGMPKERFSAEFPKEGPSILRIQQVVRGDSAAYFCASSPRTSVYNEQFFGPGTRLTVL.

CDR3 DNA: TGCGCCAGCAGCCCTGACAGCTACAATGAGCAGTTCTTC. Protein product: CASSPDSYNEQFF. J is TRBJ2-1 and V is TRBV5-1; maybe TRBD1 (5 bases). Trimming took 4 bases from V and 3 from J, leaving 8 bases between them. Germline CDR1 and CDR2: SGHRS and YFSETQ. This CDR3 has 13 residues. Drawing the rest from reference TRBV5-1 and TRBJ2-1, the complete variable domain is KAGVTQTPRYLIKTRGQQVTLSCSPISGHRSVSWYQQTPGQGLQFLFEYFSETQRNKGNFPGRFSGRQFSNSRSEMNVSTLELGDSALYLCASSPDSYNEQFFGPGTRLTVL.